Given below is one T cell receptor (beta chain) in context. The antigen is unknown. The sample is drawn from a study of cytotoxic CD8 clonotypes in ibrutinib-treated CLL. Findings and caveats of the study: Progressing and sustained-remission patients had different sampling times. Treatment left the uncommon public clonotypes either contracted or stable in frequency.

The assay was immunoSEQ multiplex PCR, and TCRdb's table has in-frame clones only and misses some. In the table there are roughly 76,000 clones, 80% of which are singletons. Germline values: CDR1 MNHNY, CDR2 SVGAGI (reference sequence). J was trimmed by 2 bases and V by 6 bases; bases with no gene match: 6. CDR3 length equals 15 residues. The sequencing used PBMCs, collected at disease progression, from a patient treated with ibrutinib. The clonotype originates from a human donor with chronic lymphocytic leukemia. This chain joins TRBV6-6 and TRBJ1-5; TRBD1 matches 8 bases. CDR3 DNA sequence: TGTGCCAGCAGCCGTGGACAGGGCCGCAATCAGCCCCAGCATTTT. Its protein is CASSRGQGRNQPQHF.